This record concerns one TCR beta chain sequence. The data derive from a study of identical twins. Each CDR3 protein is one row after TCRdb ran MiXCR on the 5' RACE reads. The table has 450,000 or so distinct CDR3 sequences, around 24% seen once. The ends were cut back, 7 bases at V and 5 bases at J, with 14 bases in the middle. This CDR3 comprises 13 residues. These data also formed part of another study, on T cells expressing NK-cell markers.

The chain has TRBV12-3 or TRBV12-4 and TRBJ1-1; tentatively, D is TRBD1 (6 bases). This TCR derives from a woman younger than 35 in good health. The sequenced sample consisted of CD4+ T cells sorted from blood. In DNA form, the CDR3 reads TGTGCCAGCAACCCGAGGAGGGGGACTGAAGCTTTCTTT. It specifies CASNPRRGTEAFF.